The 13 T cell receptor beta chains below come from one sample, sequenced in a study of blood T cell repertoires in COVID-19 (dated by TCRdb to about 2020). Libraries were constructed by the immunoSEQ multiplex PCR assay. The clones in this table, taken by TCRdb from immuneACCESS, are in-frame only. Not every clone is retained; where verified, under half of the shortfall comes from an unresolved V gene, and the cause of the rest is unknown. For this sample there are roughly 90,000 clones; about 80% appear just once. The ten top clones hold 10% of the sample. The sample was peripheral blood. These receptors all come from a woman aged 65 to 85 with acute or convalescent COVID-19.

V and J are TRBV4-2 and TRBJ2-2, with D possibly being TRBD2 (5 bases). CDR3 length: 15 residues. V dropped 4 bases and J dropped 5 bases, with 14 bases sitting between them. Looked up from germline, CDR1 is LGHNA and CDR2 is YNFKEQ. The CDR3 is CASSRGGSGTGELFF. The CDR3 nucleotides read TGTGCCAGCAGCCGGGGTGGGAGTGGGACCGGGGAGCTGTTTTTT.

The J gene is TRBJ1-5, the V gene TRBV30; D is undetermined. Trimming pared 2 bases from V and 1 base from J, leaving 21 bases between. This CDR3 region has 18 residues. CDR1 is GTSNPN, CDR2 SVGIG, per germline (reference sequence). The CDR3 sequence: CAWSPQISGKPSNQPQHF. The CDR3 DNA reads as TGTGCCTGGAGTCCTCAAATATCGGGGAAACCCAGCAATCAGCCCCAGCATTTT.

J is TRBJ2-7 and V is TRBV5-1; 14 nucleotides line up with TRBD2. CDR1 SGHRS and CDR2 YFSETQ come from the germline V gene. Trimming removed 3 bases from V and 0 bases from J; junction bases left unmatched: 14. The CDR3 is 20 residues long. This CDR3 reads CASSSHGTSGRFLRSYEQYF. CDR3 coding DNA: TGCGCCAGCAGCTCCCACGGGACTAGCGGGAGATTTTTGCGCTCCTACGAGCAGTACTTC.

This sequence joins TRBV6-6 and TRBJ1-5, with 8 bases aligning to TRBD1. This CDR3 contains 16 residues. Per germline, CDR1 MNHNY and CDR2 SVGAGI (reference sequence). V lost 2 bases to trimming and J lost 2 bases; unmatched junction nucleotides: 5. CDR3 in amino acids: CASSYRDRGGNQPQHF. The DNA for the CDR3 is TGTGCCAGCAGTTACCGCGACAGGGGAGGCAATCAGCCCCAGCATTTT.

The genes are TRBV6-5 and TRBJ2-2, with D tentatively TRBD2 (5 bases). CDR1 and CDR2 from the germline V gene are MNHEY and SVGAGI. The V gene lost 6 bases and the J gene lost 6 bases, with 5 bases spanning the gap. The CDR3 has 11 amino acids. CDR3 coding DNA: TGTGCCAGCAGAGCGGCCGGGGAGCTGTTTTTT. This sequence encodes CASRAAGELFF.

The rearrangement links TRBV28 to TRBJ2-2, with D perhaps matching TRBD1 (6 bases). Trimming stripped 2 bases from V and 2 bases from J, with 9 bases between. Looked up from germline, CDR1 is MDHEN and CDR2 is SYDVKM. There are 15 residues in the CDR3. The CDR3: CASSLIGGNTGELFF. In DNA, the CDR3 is TGTGCCAGCAGTTTAATAGGGGGTAACACCGGGGAGCTGTTTTTT.

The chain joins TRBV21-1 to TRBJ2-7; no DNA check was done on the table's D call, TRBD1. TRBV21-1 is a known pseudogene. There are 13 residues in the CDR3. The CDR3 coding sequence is TGTGCCAGCAGCAAAATTTGGTGGCTCGAGCAGTACTTC. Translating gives CASSKIWWLEQYF.

In DNA, the CDR3 is TGTGCCAGCAGTGAGGGGGGGGATAGGGAGCAGTACTTC. Amino acid sequence: CASSEGGDREQYF. The rearrangement links TRBV6-1 to TRBJ2-7; 7 nucleotides match TRBD2. J gave up 7 bases and V 3 bases, and 6 bases lay outside the gene matches. The CDR3 runs 13 residues. Germline assignment: CDR1 MNHNS and CDR2 SASEGT.

The CDR3 spells CASSVGTSEYTQYF. CDR3 DNA: TGTGCCAGCAGCGTAGGGACTAGCGAGTATACGCAGTATTTT. The rearrangement uses TRBV9 and TRBJ2-3, with 9 bases that match TRBD2. V shed 0 bases, J shed 7 bases, and the junction held 3 bases outside the gene matches. The CDR3 length is 14 residues. Per the germline V gene, CDR1 is SGDLS and CDR2 is YYNGEE. Supplemented by reference TRBV9 and TRBJ2-3, the full variable domain reads DSGVTQTPKHLITATGQRVTLRCSPRSGDLSVYWYQQSLDQGLQFLIQYYNGEERAKGNILERFSAQQFPDLHSELNLSSLELGDSALYFCASSVGTSEYTQYFGPGTRLTVL.

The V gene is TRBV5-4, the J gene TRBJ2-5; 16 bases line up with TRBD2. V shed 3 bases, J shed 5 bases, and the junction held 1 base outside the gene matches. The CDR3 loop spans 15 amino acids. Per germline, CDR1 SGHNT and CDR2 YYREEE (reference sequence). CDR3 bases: TGTGCCAGCAGCTCGGGACTAGCGGGAGGGGAGACCCAGTACTTC. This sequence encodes CASSSGLAGGETQYF.

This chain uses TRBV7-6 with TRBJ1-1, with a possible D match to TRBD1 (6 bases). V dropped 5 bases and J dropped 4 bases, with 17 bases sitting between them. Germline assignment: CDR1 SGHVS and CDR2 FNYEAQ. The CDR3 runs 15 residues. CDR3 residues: CASSETGFSITEAFF. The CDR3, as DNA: TGTGCCAGCAGCGAAACAGGGTTTTCGATCACTGAAGCTTTCTTT. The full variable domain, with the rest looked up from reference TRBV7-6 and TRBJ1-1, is GAGVSQSPRYKVTKRGQDVALRCDPISGHVSLYWYRQALGQGPEFLTYFNYEAQQDKSGLPNDRFSAERPEGSISTLTIQRTEQRDSAMYRCASSETGFSITEAFFGQGTRLTVV.

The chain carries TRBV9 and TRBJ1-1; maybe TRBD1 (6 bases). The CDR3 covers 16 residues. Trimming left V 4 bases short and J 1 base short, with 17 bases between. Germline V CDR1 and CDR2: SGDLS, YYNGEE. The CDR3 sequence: CASSPLTRTANTEAFF. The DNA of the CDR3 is TGTGCCAGCAGCCCCCTCACCCGGACAGCGAACACTGAAGCTTTCTTT. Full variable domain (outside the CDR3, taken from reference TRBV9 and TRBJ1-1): DSGVTQTPKHLITATGQRVTLRCSPRSGDLSVYWYQQSLDQGLQFLIQYYNGEERAKGNILERFSAQQFPDLHSELNLSSLELGDSALYFCASSPLTRTANTEAFFGQGTRLTVV.

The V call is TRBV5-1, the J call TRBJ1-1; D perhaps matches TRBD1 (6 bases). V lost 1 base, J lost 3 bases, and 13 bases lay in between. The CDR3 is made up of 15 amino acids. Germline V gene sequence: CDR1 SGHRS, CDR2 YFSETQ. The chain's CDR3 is CASSLTGKADTEAFF. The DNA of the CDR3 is TGCGCCAGCAGCTTGACAGGGAAGGCGGACACTGAAGCTTTCTTT.